The TCR beta chain under discussion was sequenced for a study of T cell repertoires in ileal Crohn's disease. Time point noted: neoterminal ileum biopsy at postoperative endoscopy, about 6 months after surgery. After removal of 3 bases from V and 6 bases from J, the junction contained 7 bases not matched to a gene. The V gene's germline CDR1 is SGHAT and CDR2 FQNNGV. This CDR3 contains 14 residues. The assay was immunoSEQ multiplex PCR, and TCRdb's table has in-frame clones only and misses some. The data hold approximately 3,000 clones, with less than 90% observed a single time. The sequenced sample consisted of ileal tissue. J is TRBJ2-7 and V is TRBV11-2; TRBD2 aligns across 8 bases. The clonotype originates from an adult with Crohn's disease. CDR3 sequence reads: CASSFTGTRGEQYF. The DNA for the CDR3 is TGTGCCAGCAGCTTCACCGGGACTAGGGGCGAGCAGTACTTC. Combining the CDR3 with reference TRBV11-2 and TRBJ2-7 gives the whole variable domain EAGVAQSPRYKIIEKRQSVAFWCNPISGHATLYWYQQILGQGPKLLIQFQNNGVVDDSQLPKDRFSAERLKGVDSTLKIQPAKLEDSAVYLCASSFTGTRGEQYFGPGTRLTVT.